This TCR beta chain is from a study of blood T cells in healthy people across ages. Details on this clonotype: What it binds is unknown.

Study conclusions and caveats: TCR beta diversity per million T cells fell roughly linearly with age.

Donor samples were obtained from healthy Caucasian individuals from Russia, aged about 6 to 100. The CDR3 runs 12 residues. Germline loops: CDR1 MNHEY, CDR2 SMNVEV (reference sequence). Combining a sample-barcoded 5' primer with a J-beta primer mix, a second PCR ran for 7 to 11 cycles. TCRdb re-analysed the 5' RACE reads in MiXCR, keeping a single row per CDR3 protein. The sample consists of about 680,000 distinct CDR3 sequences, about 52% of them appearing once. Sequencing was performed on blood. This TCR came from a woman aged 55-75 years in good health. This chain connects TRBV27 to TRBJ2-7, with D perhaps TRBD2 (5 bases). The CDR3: CAAMRVGYEQYF. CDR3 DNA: TGTGCAGCTATGAGGGTAGGATACGAGCAGTACTTC.